The subject of this entry is one T cell receptor (beta chain). The antigen remains unidentified. With 2 bases removed from V and 7 bases from J, the gap between germline ends came to 5 bases. The CDR3 sequence is 11 residues long. The entry originates in a study of T cell responses to AZD1222 COVID-19 vaccine. Assay: immunoSEQ multiplex PCR; the TCRdb copy retains only in-frame clones and omits some. The data show some 150,000 clones, 90% seen once. Overall study results and limits: A rise in Spike-specific TCR breadth and depth followed two AZD1222 doses.

The chain couples TRBV12-3 or TRBV12-4 to TRBJ1-2; no definite D call. This clonotype was obtained from an adult in good health. The sequencing here drew on peripheral blood, taken on day 0 of AZD1222 vaccination. Written as DNA, the CDR3 is TGTGCCAGCAGTTTAAGAGGTGGCTACACCTTC. Its translation is CASSLRGGYTF.